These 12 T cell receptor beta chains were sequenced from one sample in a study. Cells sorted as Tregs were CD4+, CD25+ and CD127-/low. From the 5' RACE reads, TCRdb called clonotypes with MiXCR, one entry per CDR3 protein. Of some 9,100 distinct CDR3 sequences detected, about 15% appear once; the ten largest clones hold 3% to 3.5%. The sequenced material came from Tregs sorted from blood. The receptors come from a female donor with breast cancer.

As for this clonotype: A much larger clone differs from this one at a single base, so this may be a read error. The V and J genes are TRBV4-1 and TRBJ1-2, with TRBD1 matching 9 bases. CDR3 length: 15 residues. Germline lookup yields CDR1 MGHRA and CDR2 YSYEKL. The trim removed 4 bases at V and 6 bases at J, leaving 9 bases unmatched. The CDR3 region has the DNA TGCGCCAGCAGCCGAACCCCAACAGGGGGCCATGGCTACACCTTC. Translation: CASSRTPTGGHGYTF.

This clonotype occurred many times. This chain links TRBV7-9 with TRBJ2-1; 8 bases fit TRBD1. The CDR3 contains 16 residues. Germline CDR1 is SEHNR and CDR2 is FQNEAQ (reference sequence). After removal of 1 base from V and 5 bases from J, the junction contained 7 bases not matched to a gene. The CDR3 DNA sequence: TGTGCCAGCAGCTTAGTTCCCAGGGGGCTCGACAATGAGCAGTTCTTC. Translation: CASSLVPRGLDNEQFF.

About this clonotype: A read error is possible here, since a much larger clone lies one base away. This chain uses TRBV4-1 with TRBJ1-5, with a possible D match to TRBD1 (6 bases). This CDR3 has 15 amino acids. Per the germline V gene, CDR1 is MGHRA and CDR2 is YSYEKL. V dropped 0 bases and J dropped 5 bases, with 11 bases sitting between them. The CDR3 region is CASSQEATGDQPQHF. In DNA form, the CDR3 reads TGCGCCAGCAGCCAAGAAGCGACAGGCGATCAGCCCCAGCATTTT.

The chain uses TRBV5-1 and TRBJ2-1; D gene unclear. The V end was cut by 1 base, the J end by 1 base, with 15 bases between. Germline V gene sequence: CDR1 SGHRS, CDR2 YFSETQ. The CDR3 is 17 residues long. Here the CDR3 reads CASSLNGFLSSYNEQFF. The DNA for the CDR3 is TGCGCCAGCAGCTTGAATGGATTCCTGTCTTCCTACAATGAGCAGTTCTTC.

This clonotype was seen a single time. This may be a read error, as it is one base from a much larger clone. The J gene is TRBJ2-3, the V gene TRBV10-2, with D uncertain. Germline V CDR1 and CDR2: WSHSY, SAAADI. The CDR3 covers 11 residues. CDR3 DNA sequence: TGCGCCAGCAGTGGAAGGGATACGCAGTGTTTT. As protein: CASSGRDTQCF.

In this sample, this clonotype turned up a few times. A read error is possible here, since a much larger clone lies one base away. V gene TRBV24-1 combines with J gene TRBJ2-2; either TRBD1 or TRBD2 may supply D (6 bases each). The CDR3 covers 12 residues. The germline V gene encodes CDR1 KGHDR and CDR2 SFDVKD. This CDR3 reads CAVGQYTGGLFF. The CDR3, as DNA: TGTGCCGTCGGACAGTACACCGGGGGGCTGTTTTTT.

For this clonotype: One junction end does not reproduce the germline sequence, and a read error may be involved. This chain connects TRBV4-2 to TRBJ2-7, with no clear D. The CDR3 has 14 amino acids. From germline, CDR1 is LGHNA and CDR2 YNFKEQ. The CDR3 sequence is CASSQDTCSYEQHF. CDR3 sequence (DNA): TGTGCCAGCAGCCAAGACACGTGCTCCTACGAGCAGCACTTC.

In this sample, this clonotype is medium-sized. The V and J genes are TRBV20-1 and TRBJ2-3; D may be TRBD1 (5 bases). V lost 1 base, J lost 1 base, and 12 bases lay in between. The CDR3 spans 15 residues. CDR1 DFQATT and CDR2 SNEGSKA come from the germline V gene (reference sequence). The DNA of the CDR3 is TGCAGTGCTAGAGGCGGACAAGATCGCACAGATACGCAGTATTTT. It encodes CSARGGQDRTDTQYF.

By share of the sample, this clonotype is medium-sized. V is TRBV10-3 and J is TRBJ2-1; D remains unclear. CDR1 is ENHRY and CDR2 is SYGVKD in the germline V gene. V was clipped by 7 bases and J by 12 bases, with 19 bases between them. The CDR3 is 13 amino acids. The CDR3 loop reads CAITPDPKIAQFF. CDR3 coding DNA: TGTGCCATCACCCCTGACCCTAAAATCGCGCAGTTCTTC.

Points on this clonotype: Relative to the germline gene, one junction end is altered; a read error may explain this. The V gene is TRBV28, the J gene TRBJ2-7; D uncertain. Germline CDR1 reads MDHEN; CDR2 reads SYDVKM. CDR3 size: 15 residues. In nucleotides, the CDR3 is TGTACCAGCAGTCACCTCGCGCACGGAGTCTACGAGCAGTACTTC. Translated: CTSSHLAHGVYEQYF.

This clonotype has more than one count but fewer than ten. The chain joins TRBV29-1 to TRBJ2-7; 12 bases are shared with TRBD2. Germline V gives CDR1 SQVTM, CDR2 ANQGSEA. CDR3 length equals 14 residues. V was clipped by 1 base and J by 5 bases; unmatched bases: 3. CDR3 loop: CSVEGLAGVHEQYF. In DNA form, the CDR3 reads TGCAGCGTTGAAGGACTAGCGGGAGTCCACGAGCAGTACTTC.

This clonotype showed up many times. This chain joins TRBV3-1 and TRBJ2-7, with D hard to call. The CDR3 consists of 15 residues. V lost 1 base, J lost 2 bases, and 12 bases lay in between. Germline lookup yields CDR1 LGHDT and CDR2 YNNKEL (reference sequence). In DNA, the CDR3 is TGTGCCAGCAGCCAAGGGCCGTCTGTAACCTACGAGCAGTACTTC. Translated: CASSQGPSVTYEQYF.